Below, 2 T cell receptor beta chains from the same sample are listed, as sequenced in a study of shared clonotypes between healthy human individuals. Sequencing was performed with immunoSEQ multiplex PCR; in TCRdb, only in-frame clones are kept and a portion is missing. Altogether under 1,100,000 clones are present, roughly 75% being singletons, with the ten largest covering about 1.5%. Sequencing was carried out using memory CD4+ T cells sorted from blood. As to subset: CD45RA-negative fraction. The receptors come from a man younger than 30 in good health.

The chain links TRBV9 to TRBJ1-6; 11 positions match TRBD1. V shed 3 bases and J 7 bases; nucleotides not matched to a gene: 3. The germline CDR1 and CDR2 sequences are SGDLS and YYNGEE. The CDR3 contains 15 residues. The CDR3 loop reads CASSGDRGDNSPLHF. CDR3 DNA sequence: TGTGCCAGCAGCGGGGACAGGGGGGACAATTCACCCCTCCACTTT. Full variable domain (missing parts from reference TRBV9 and TRBJ1-6): DSGVTQTPKHLITATGQRVTLRCSPRSGDLSVYWYQQSLDQGLQFLIQYYNGEERAKGNILERFSAQQFPDLHSELNLSSLELGDSALYFCASSGDRGDNSPLHFGNGTRLTVT.

This clone was counted a few times. V and J are TRBV5-6 and TRBJ1-1; tentative D call: TRBD1 (6 bases). CDR1 is SGHDT and CDR2 is YYEEEE in the germline V gene. This CDR3 region has 15 residues. V lost 0 bases and J 8 bases, leaving 17 bases between the germline ends. CDR3 sequence reads: CASSLAPGTTLEAFF. CDR3 DNA: TGTGCCAGCAGCTTGGCGCCTGGGACAACCCTCGAAGCTTTCTTT.